Listed here are 24 T cell receptor beta chains from one sample, sequenced in a study of T cells in Graves' hyperthyroidism and ophthalmopathy. Amplification of TCR beta CDR3 regions used RNA as the template. A first-round RT-PCR of the TCR CDR3 used the HTBI primer set. TCRdb used MiXCR to reprocess the multiplex PCR reads, holding one entry per CDR3 protein. The repertoire holds roughly 500,000 distinct CDR3 sequences, with 46% as singletons. The sample consisted of peripheral blood or thyroid tissue (not recorded which). The receptors were gathered from an adult woman with Graves' disease, either hyperthyroidism or ophthalmopathy (not recorded which).

This clonotype has only one observation. The chain joins TRBV9 to TRBJ2-5; 14 positions match TRBD2. The CDR3 contains 15 residues. Germline V gives CDR1 SGDLS, CDR2 YYNGEE. V shed 3 bases, J shed 5 bases, and the junction held 3 bases outside the gene matches. The CDR3 nucleotides are TGTGCCAGCAGCGCGGGACTAGCGGGAGATGAGACCCAGTACTTC. Its protein is CASSAGLAGDETQYF. Variable domain in full (rest from reference TRBV9 and TRBJ2-5): DSGVTQTPKHLITATGQRVTLRCSPRSGDLSVYWYQQSLDQGLQFLIQYYNGEERAKGNILERFSAQQFPDLHSELNLSSLELGDSALYFCASSAGLAGDETQYFGPGTRLLVL.

The chain couples TRBV2 to TRBJ2-7; 8 bases line up with TRBD1. CDR3 length: 15 residues. After removal of 6 bases from V and 3 bases from J, the junction contained 10 bases not matched to a gene. Per germline, CDR1 SNHLY and CDR2 FYNNEI. CDR3 amino acids: CASRKPGQARYEQYF. CDR3 DNA sequence: TGTGCCAGCAGAAAACCGGGACAGGCCCGCTACGAGCAGTACTTC.

As for this clonotype: Given a much more abundant clone one base away, this may be a read error. This chain uses TRBV20-1 with TRBJ1-4; D is ambiguous. CDR1 DFQATT and CDR2 SNEGSKA come from the germline V gene (reference sequence). The CDR3 runs to 13 residues. V lost 5 bases to trimming and J lost 4 bases, with 11 bases between them. CDR3 coding DNA: TGCAGTGCTCAAGGGCCCCTTAATGAAAAACTGTTTTTT. Protein: CSAQGPLNEKLFF.

V and J are TRBV20-1 and TRBJ2-7; either TRBD1 or TRBD2 may supply D (5 bases each). V lost 0 bases to trimming and J lost 5 bases, with 17 bases between them. Germline CDR1 is DFQATT and CDR2 is SNEGSKA (reference sequence). This CDR3 is 15 amino acids long. The CDR3 DNA is TGCAGTGCTAGAGACGACGGGACGGATTACAACGAGCAGTACTTC. Translation gives CSARDDGTDYNEQYF.

This clonotype was recorded many times. The V and J genes are TRBV29-1 and TRBJ2-5, with D perhaps TRBD1 (6 bases). Trimming cost V 5 bases and J 2 bases, with 12 bases left between them. Per germline, CDR1 SQVTM and CDR2 ANQGSEA. The CDR3 extends over 13 amino acids. In nucleotides, the CDR3 is TGCAGCGTTAGGGGCGGACAGCAAGAGACCCAGTACTTC. As protein: CSVRGGQQETQYF. The full variable domain, rest sourced from reference TRBV29-1 and TRBJ2-5, is SAVISQKPSRDICQRGTSLTIQCQVDSQVTMMFWYRQQPGQSLTLIATANQGSEATYESGFVIDKFPISRPNLTFSTLTVSNMSPEDSSIYLCSVRGGQQETQYFGPGTRLLVL.

This clonotype was counted ten times or more. The V and J genes are TRBV7-2 and TRBJ1-5, with 10 bases that match TRBD1. From germline, CDR1 is SGHTA and CDR2 FQGNSA. This CDR3 region has 15 residues. J was trimmed by 7 bases and V by 5 bases; bases with no gene match: 8. The CDR3 DNA follows: TGTGCCAGCAGCCCAGGGACAGGGGTAGGACAGCCCCAGCATTTT. This encodes CASSPGTGVGQPQHF.

This clonotype has at least ten counts. The J gene is TRBJ2-2, the V gene TRBV4-2; 7 nucleotides line up with TRBD1. The junction had 9 bases not matched to a gene; V was cut back by 1 base and J by 4 bases. The CDR3 loop spans 17 amino acids. Germline V gene sequence: CDR1 LGHNA, CDR2 YNFKEQ. The CDR3 region has the DNA TGTGCCAGCAGCCAAGCAGGGACAGCCCTGAGCACCGGGGAGCTGTTTTTT. Its translation is CASSQAGTALSTGELFF.

This clonotype has a single count. This chain joins TRBV7-8 and TRBJ1-1, with a possible D match to TRBD1 (5 bases). The CDR3 runs to 14 residues. Per the germline V gene, CDR1 is SGHVS and CDR2 is FQNEAQ. V lost 5 bases and J lost 1, with 11 bases in between. The CDR3 reads CASSKGVSNTEAFF. The CDR3 DNA reads as TGTGCCAGCAGCAAAGGGGTTTCGAACACTGAAGCTTTCTTT.

The V and J genes are TRBV15 and TRBJ2-5; TRBD2 might be the D (5 bases). V shed 0 bases and J shed 0 bases, with 8 bases lying between them. CDR1 is LNHNV, CDR2 YYDKDF, per germline (reference sequence). The CDR3 is 15 amino acids. The CDR3 sequence is CATSRDRGNQETQYF. The CDR3 DNA is TGTGCCACCAGCAGAGATCGGGGAAACCAAGAGACCCAGTACTTC.

V gene TRBV15 combines with J gene TRBJ2-5; D is possibly TRBD2 (6 bases). This CDR3 is built from 19 residues. Germline V lookup: CDR1 LNHNV, CDR2 YYDKDF (reference sequence). Trimming removed 0 bases from V and 0 bases from J, with 20 bases in between. The CDR3 DNA follows: TGTGCCACCAGCAGAGACTCCTTACTAGCATGGGGGTACCAAGAGACCCAGTACTTC. It specifies CATSRDSLLAWGYQETQYF.

The genes are TRBV20-1 and TRBJ1-4, with TRBD1 identical over 7 bases. The CDR3 is made up of 13 amino acids. Germline-derived CDR1 and CDR2 are DFQATT and SNEGSKA (reference sequence). Trimming cost V 2 bases and J 12 bases; bases outside gene matches: 9. CDR3 nucleotides: TGCAGTGCTAGATCAGAGTTTGGGACAGAACTGTTTTTT. It codes for CSARSEFGTELFF.

This clonotype was seen only once. The V and J genes are TRBV10-3 and TRBJ2-7; D is undetermined. The V gene's germline CDR1 is ENHRY and CDR2 SYGVKD. The CDR3 is 15 residues long. Trimming shortened V by 5 bases and J by 0 bases, and 14 bases separated the two germline ends. CDR3 protein: CAISPQLGTSYEQYF. The CDR3 nucleotides are TGTGCCATCAGTCCTCAACTCGGAACCTCCTACGAGCAGTACTTC.

A word on this clonotype: A much larger clone is a single base away; this may be a read error. The CDR3 end shows no conserved phenylalanine or tryptophan, and so a read error is likely. This chain uses TRBV9 with TRBJ2-2, with TRBD1 matching over 9 bases. Per germline, CDR1 SGDLS and CDR2 YYNGEE. The CDR3 consists of 15 residues. Trimming took 0 bases from V and 3 from J; bases not matched to a gene: 0. CDR3 amino acids: CASSVGTGDTGELFL. The CDR3, as DNA: TGTGCCAGCAGCGTAGGGACAGGGGACACCGGGGAGCTGTTTCTT.

This clonotype was seen at least ten times. This sequence joins TRBV7-2 and TRBJ2-5, with 10 positions matching TRBD2. CDR1 is SGHTA and CDR2 is FQGNSA in the germline V gene. J was trimmed by 3 bases and V by 2 bases; bases with no gene match: 15. CDR3 size: 19 residues. This CDR3 reads CASSLTGPRLAGIKETQYF. CDR3 nucleotide sequence: TGTGCCAGCAGCTTAACGGGGCCTCGACTAGCGGGTATCAAAGAGACCCAGTACTTC. Combining the CDR3 with reference TRBV7-2 and TRBJ2-5 gives the whole variable domain GAGVSQSPSNKVTEKGKDVELRCDPISGHTALYWYRQSLGQGLEFLIYFQGNSAPDKSGLPSDRFSAERTGGSVSTLTIQRTQQEDSAVYLCASSLTGPRLAGIKETQYFGPGTRLLVL.

The chain couples TRBV29-1 to TRBJ1-1; no definite D call. The CDR3 extends over 14 amino acids. Trimming removed 1 base at V and 0 bases at J, with 9 bases between. Germline V lookup: CDR1 SQVTM, CDR2 ANQGSEA. Here the CDR3 DNA reads TGCAGCGTTGAAGTCGGACCGATGAACACTGAAGCTTTCTTT. Encoded protein: CSVEVGPMNTEAFF. The full variable domain, its missing parts supplied by reference TRBV29-1 and TRBJ1-1, is SAVISQKPSRDICQRGTSLTIQCQVDSQVTMMFWYRQQPGQSLTLIATANQGSEATYESGFVIDKFPISRPNLTFSTLTVSNMSPEDSSIYLCSVEVGPMNTEAFFGQGTRLTVV.

As to this clonotype: Sequence at one end of the junction differs from germline and may be a read error. J is TRBJ2-7 and V is TRBV10-3; D ambiguous. The germline V gene has CDR1 ENHRY and CDR2 SYGVKD. The CDR3 is made up of 14 amino acids. The CDR3 spells CAIRVGQFSHEQYF. CDR3 DNA: TGTGCCATCAGGGTTGGGCAGTTCTCCCACGAGCAGTACTTC.

This clonotype was found many times. The V gene is TRBV5-6, the J gene TRBJ2-2; 12 bases match TRBD1. Per germline, CDR1 SGHDT and CDR2 YYEEEE. CDR3 length: 15 amino acids. With V trimmed by 4 bases and J by 6 bases, 4 bases remained unmatched. The DNA of the CDR3 is TGTGCCAGCAGCAGGGGACAGGGGGCTTCCGGGGAGCTGTTTTTT. Its translation: CASSRGQGASGELFF.

This clonotype was seen repeatedly, ten times or more. The chain has TRBV3-1 and TRBJ1-1, with no clear D. The CDR3 runs to 13 residues. V was cut by 4 bases and J by 1 base, with 7 bases left in between. Looked up from germline, CDR1 is LGHDT and CDR2 is YNNKEL (reference sequence). For the CDR3, the DNA is TGTGCCAGCAGCCCACAGTCGAACACTGAAGCTTTCTTT. It encodes CASSPQSNTEAFF.

This clonotype was seen many times. DNA for the CDR3: TGCAGTGCCCTGGGGATGAACACTGAAGCTTTCTTT. Amino acids: CSALGMNTEAFF. V and J are TRBV20-1 and TRBJ1-1; D is unclear. Deletions cut 6 bases from V and 0 bases from J, with 8 bases between. In germline, CDR1 is DFQATT, CDR2 SNEGSKA (reference sequence). This CDR3 spans 12 amino acids.

There are many counts of this clonotype. The chain has TRBV19 and TRBJ2-7, with 7 positions matching TRBD2. The J segment lost 4 bases and the V segment lost 4 bases, leaving 4 bases of the junction unmatched. CDR1 LNHDA and CDR2 SQIVND come from the germline V gene (reference sequence). The CDR3 totals 13 residues. CDR3 protein: CASSSGSRYEQYF. DNA of the CDR3: TGTGCCAGTAGTAGCGGGAGCAGATACGAGCAGTACTTC.

This chain connects TRBV25-1 to TRBJ2-7; possible D gene TRBD1, 6 bases. In germline, CDR1 is MGHDK, CDR2 SYGVNS. The CDR3 has 14 residues. Trimming left V 5 bases short and J 1 base short, with 12 bases between. CDR3 protein: CASSSFTGSYEQYF. The CDR3 coding sequence is TGTGCCAGCAGTTCCTTCACAGGGTCCTACGAGCAGTACTTC.

This clonotype came up many times. The V call is TRBV2, the J call TRBJ2-2, with D maybe TRBD1 (6 bases). With 8 bases removed from V and 6 bases from J, the gap between germline ends came to 7 bases. Germline CDR1 and CDR2: SNHLY and FYNNEI. CDR3 length: 11 amino acids. The chain's CDR3 is CASAGAGELFF. The DNA of the CDR3 is TGTGCCAGCGCAGGGGCCGGGGAGCTGTTTTTT.

As regards this clonotype: A read error may be the cause here, since a much bigger clone is one base away. This chain connects TRBV5-1 to TRBJ2-7; D gene uncertain. CDR3 length equals 12 residues. The V gene lost 5 bases and the J gene lost 3 bases, with 9 bases spanning the gap. Germline CDR1 SGHRS, CDR2 YFSETQ. Here the CDR3 DNA reads TGCGCCAGCAGTTCGAACTACTACGAGCAGTACTTC. As protein: CASSSNYYEQYF.

This clonotype has a count of ten or more. This chain links TRBV19 with TRBJ2-7, with D perhaps matching TRBD2 (6 bases). Per germline, CDR1 LNHDA and CDR2 SQIVND (reference sequence). The CDR3 runs to 14 residues. Trimming pared 5 bases from V and 3 bases from J, leaving 14 bases between. DNA of the CDR3: TGTGCCAGTAGTGACACGTCGCGGGGCTACGAGCAGTACTTC. It encodes CASSDTSRGYEQYF.